This entry is about one T cell receptor beta chain. This sample is part of a study of blood T cell repertoires in COVID-19. Sequenced by immunoSEQ multiplex PCR; TCRdb stores in-frame clones only, minus some. This sample has some 200,000 clones, with roughly 90% found just once. V was clipped by 5 bases and J by 12 bases; unmatched bases: 8. Germline-derived CDR1 and CDR2 are SNHLY and FYNNEI. The CDR3 covers 13 residues. The sample comprised peripheral blood. The receptor was isolated from a man over 45 with COVID-19, enrolled during active disease. The chain couples TRBV2 to TRBJ2-7, with 12 bases fitting TRBD2. CDR3 nucleotide sequence: TGTGCCAGCAGTAGCCTAGCGGGGGGGCGTTTGTACTTC. Residues: CASSSLAGGRLYF.